Each of the 21 T cell receptor beta chains below was sequenced from the same sample in a study of Graves' ophthalmopathy and Graves' hyperthyroidism (dated by TCRdb to 2016 to 2019). Sequencing was performed on an Illumina HiSeq 2000. For repertoire sequencing, TCR beta CDR3 regions were amplified from RNA transcripts. HTBI primers and the Qiagen OneStep RT-PCR kit were used in a first-round RT-PCR, which was followed by a second-round multiplex PCR, size selection and purification. TCRdb trimmed the raw reads at Q25, called clones with MiXCR and kept productive beta chains. For every CDR3 protein sequence, its rows merge into one entry that carries the most common genes and DNA. Across this sample there are 400,000 to 450,000 distinct CDR3 sequences, with around a fifth seen only once. The ten largest clonotypes hold approximately 3% of the sample. Sequenced sample: peripheral blood. The receptor set was obtained from a woman between 18 and 30 years old with stable Graves' hyperthyroidism. Donor details come from another sample of the same person, matched by shared clones.

This clonotype was picked up many times. The gene calls are TRBV12-3 or TRBV12-4 and TRBJ1-1; D not certain. V was shortened by 2 bases and J by 5 bases, with 12 bases between the two germline ends. This CDR3 region has 14 residues. The CDR3 DNA reads as TGTGCCAGCAGTTTAACCAGCGTAGGTACTGAAGCTTTCTTT. Encoded protein: CASSLTSVGTEAFF.

This clonotype occurred many times. This chain connects TRBV6-1 to TRBJ1-2, with D perhaps matching TRBD1 (5 bases). V was pared by 1 base and J by 2 bases, with 8 bases between. The CDR3 is made up of 14 amino acids. The germline V gene has CDR1 MNHNS and CDR2 SASEGT. The CDR3 bases are TGTGCCAGCAGTGAAGAGGCAGGGAACTATGGCTACACCTTC. Translation gives CASSEEAGNYGYTF.

This clonotype was detected a few times. The rearrangement uses TRBV11-2 and TRBJ2-6; possibly TRBD1 for D (5 bases). Per germline, CDR1 SGHAT and CDR2 FQNNGV. V lost 1 base and J 4 bases, leaving 11 bases between the germline ends. The CDR3 sequence is 16 residues long. This CDR3 is CASSLGPKGGANVLTF. DNA for the CDR3: TGTGCCAGCAGCTTAGGCCCGAAGGGGGGGGCCAACGTCCTGACTTTC.

Concerning this clonotype: It may be a read error: a sequence one base away is much more abundant. The chain joins TRBV6-1 to TRBJ2-4; D might be TRBD1 (6 bases). The CDR3 extends over 19 amino acids. Per germline, CDR1 MNHNS and CDR2 SASEGT. The V end lost 6 bases, the J end lost 0 bases, and 24 bases lay between the germline ends. CDR3: CASSVSYRDGVGAKNIQYF. CDR3 coding DNA: TGTGCCAGCAGCGTAAGCTACAGGGACGGGGTGGGAGCCAAAAACATTCAGTACTTC.

This clonotype was counted many times. V usage is TRBV20-1 and J usage is TRBJ2-7; perhaps TRBD1 as D (5 bases). CDR1 is DFQATT and CDR2 is SNEGSKA in the germline V gene (reference sequence). The CDR3 sequence is 14 residues long. The V gene lost 2 bases and the J gene lost 4 bases, with 15 bases spanning the gap. This chain's CDR3 is CSARSGFQAYEQYF. As DNA, the CDR3 is TGCAGTGCTAGATCAGGGTTCCAAGCTTACGAGCAGTACTTC.

This clonotype was picked up many times. The chain couples TRBV30 to TRBJ1-1, with 8 bases aligning to TRBD1. The germline V gene encodes CDR1 GTSNPN and CDR2 SVGIG (reference sequence). This CDR3 comprises 14 residues. V shed 7 bases, J shed 5 bases, and the junction held 12 bases outside the gene matches. The CDR3 loop is CASNPLNRGTEAFF. The CDR3 bases are TGTGCCTCAAACCCCCTGAACAGGGGGACTGAAGCTTTCTTT.

This clonotype was recorded many times. The V gene is TRBV29-1, the J gene TRBJ1-1; D is unresolved. Germline V gene data show CDR1 as SQVTM and CDR2 as ANQGSEA. CDR3 size: 13 residues. Trimming left V 4 bases short and J 0 bases short, with 9 bases between. The DNA for the CDR3 is TGCAGCGTTGCATTACAAATGAACACTGAAGCTTTCTTT. Encoded protein: CSVALQMNTEAFF.

The chain employs TRBV6-2 or TRBV6-3 and TRBJ2-2, with 8 nucleotides matching TRBD1. This CDR3 spans 17 amino acids. Germline trimming cut 2 bases from V and 1 base from J; bases unmatched to any gene: 6. Germline CDR1 and CDR2: MNHEY and SVGEGT. CDR3 DNA sequence: TGTGCCAGCAGTTACCTCCGGGACAGGCGGAACACCGGGGAGCTGTTTTTT. Its translation: CASSYLRDRRNTGELFF.

Regarding this clonotype: A much bigger clone sits one base away, suggesting this may be a read error. J is TRBJ1-1 and V is TRBV12-3 or TRBV12-4; 7 bases are a match to TRBD1. The length of the CDR3 is 11 residues. V trimming: 5 bases; J trimming: 6 bases; junction bases outside the gene matches: 0. The CDR3 protein is CASSGTAEAFF. The CDR3, as DNA: TGTGCCAGCAGTGGGACAGCTGAAGCTTTCTTT.

The rearrangement joins TRBV5-1 to TRBJ2-7; 8 nucleotides match TRBD2. The CDR3 loop spans 15 amino acids. Trimming at V came to 0 bases and at J to 2 bases, leaving 4 bases not matched to a gene. CDR1 SGHRS and CDR2 YFSETQ come from the germline V gene. CDR3 sequence (DNA): TGCGCCAGCAGCTTGGAACCGGGACTAGCCTACGAGCAGTACTTC. Translated: CASSLEPGLAYEQYF. The whole variable domain, filled in from reference TRBV5-1 and TRBJ2-7, reads KAGVTQTPRYLIKTRGQQVTLSCSPISGHRSVSWYQQTPGQGLQFLFEYFSETQRNKGNFPGRFSGRQFSNSRSEMNVSTLELGDSALYLCASSLEPGLAYEQYFGPGTRLTVT.

V gene TRBV20-1 combines with J gene TRBJ2-5, with 7 bases lining up with TRBD2. Germline lookup yields CDR1 DFQATT and CDR2 SNEGSKA (reference sequence). V was clipped by 2 bases and J by 5 bases; unmatched bases: 2. CDR3 length equals 12 residues. CDR3 in amino acids: CSARLSGETQYF. CDR3 nucleotides: TGCAGTGCTAGACTTAGCGGGGAGACCCAGTACTTC.

V gene TRBV11-2 combines with J gene TRBJ2-7; TRBD1 matches 8 bases. CDR3 length equals 13 residues. CDR1 and CDR2 (germline): SGHAT, FQNNGV. With V trimmed by 3 bases and J by 5 bases, 3 bases remained unmatched. The CDR3 nucleotides are TGTGCCAGCAGCTTGGACAGGGAGGACGAGCAGTACTTC. Translated: CASSLDREDEQYF.

This clonotype was recorded at least ten times. This chain joins TRBV6-2 or TRBV6-3 and TRBJ2-4; the match to TRBD2 covers 12 bases. J was trimmed by 1 base and V by 2 bases; bases with no gene match: 0. Germline assignment: CDR1 MNHEY and CDR2 SVGEGT. The CDR3 is 16 amino acids. The CDR3 is CASSYLAGGAKNIQYF. DNA of the CDR3: TGTGCCAGCAGTTACCTAGCGGGAGGGGCCAAAAACATTCAGTACTTC.

This clonotype was seen many times. The chain recombines TRBV12-3 or TRBV12-4 with TRBJ2-5; 9 bases are a match to TRBD2. With V trimmed by 4 bases and J by 5 bases, 5 bases remained unmatched. The CDR3 is 14 amino acids. This CDR3 is CASSYRTSEETQYF. The CDR3 bases are TGTGCCAGCAGTTACCGGACTAGCGAGGAGACCCAGTACTTC.

This clonotype was counted ten times or more. The chain combines TRBV12-3 or TRBV12-4 with TRBJ1-3, with D hard to call. Trimming cost V 7 bases and J 0 bases, with 10 bases left between them. The CDR3 contains 14 residues. The CDR3 DNA sequence: TGTGCCAGCAAGAGGACCCACTCTGGAAACACCATATATTTT. Its translation is CASKRTHSGNTIYF.

V usage is TRBV12-3 or TRBV12-4 and J usage is TRBJ2-2; unclear D gene. The CDR3 length is 14 residues. The V gene lost 6 bases and the J gene lost 0 bases, with 8 bases spanning the gap. Here the CDR3 reads CASSRGPNTGELFF. As DNA, the CDR3 is TGTGCCAGCAGCCGCGGACCGAACACCGGGGAGCTGTTTTTT.

This clonotype was counted a few times. V is TRBV28 and J is TRBJ2-3, with 7 bases lining up with TRBD2. Germline values: CDR1 MDHEN, CDR2 SYDVKM. V was clipped by 4 bases and J by 8 bases; unmatched bases: 0. The length of the CDR3 is 11 residues. CDR3: CASSWGGTQYF. The CDR3 DNA follows: TGTGCCAGCAGTTGGGGGGGTACGCAGTATTTT. The variable domain in full, with the rest retrieved from reference TRBV28 and TRBJ2-3, is DVKVTQSSRYLVKRTGEKVFLECVQDMDHENMFWYRQDPGLGLRLIYFSYDVKMKEKGDIPEGYSVSREKKERFSLILESASTNQTSMYLCASSWGGTQYFGPGTRLTVL.

Ten or more counts support this clonotype. The chain uses TRBV20-1 and TRBJ1-1; maybe TRBD1 (6 bases). The CDR3 runs 13 residues. Trimming removed 5 bases at V and 1 base at J, with 11 bases between. Germline V gene sequence: CDR1 DFQATT, CDR2 SNEGSKA (reference sequence). This chain's CDR3 is CSAGGQANTEAFF. DNA of the CDR3: TGCAGTGCTGGGGGACAAGCGAACACTGAAGCTTTCTTT.

At least ten counts were recorded for this clonotype. V gene TRBV9 combines with J gene TRBJ2-7; a possible D gene is TRBD1 (6 bases). Looked up from germline, CDR1 is SGDLS and CDR2 is YYNGEE. The length of the CDR3 is 15 residues. The ends were cut back, 0 bases at V and 2 bases at J, with 12 bases in the middle. In DNA form, the CDR3 reads TGTGCCAGCAGCGTAGCTACAGGGACCACCTACGAGCAGTACTTC. This codes for CASSVATGTTYEQYF.

This clonotype was detected ten times or more. The chain combines TRBV18 with TRBJ2-2; the D is unclear. This CDR3 contains 14 residues. V was cut by 0 bases and J by 4 bases, with 6 bases left in between. Looked up from germline, CDR1 is KGHSH and CDR2 is LQKENI. CDR3: CASSPPPGTGELFF. Here the CDR3 DNA reads TGTGCCAGCTCACCACCGCCGGGCACCGGGGAGCTGTTTTTT.

This chain connects TRBV27 to TRBJ2-7; 9 bases agree with TRBD2. CDR3 length: 15 residues. Per germline, CDR1 MNHEY and CDR2 SMNVEV (reference sequence). The V and J ends lost 1 base and 5 bases, in that order; junction bases with no gene match: 6. CDR3 amino acids: CASSLYLAGLNEQYF. The CDR3 nucleotides are TGTGCCAGCAGTTTATACCTAGCGGGATTAAACGAGCAGTACTTC.